Shown below are 20 T cell receptor beta chains from a single sample sequenced in a study of shared clonotypes between healthy human individuals. Data came from immunoSEQ multiplex PCR; TCRdb stores just in-frame clones and leaves some out. The sample yields 850,000 to 1,200,000 clones, 75% seen once. The sequencing sample was made of memory CD4+ T cells sorted from blood. Described subset: CD45RA-negative fraction. The receptors shown here come from a man between 18 and 35 years old in good health.

The rearrangement joins TRBV19 to TRBJ1-1; no firm D call. Germline V gene sequence: CDR1 LNHDA, CDR2 SQIVND (reference sequence). V was clipped by 7 bases and J by 3 bases, with 6 bases between them. The length of the CDR3 is 11 residues. The CDR3 loop reads CASTSYTEAFF. In DNA, the CDR3 is TGTGCCAGTACCTCCTACACTGAAGCTTTCTTT. Full variable domain (rest looked up from reference TRBV19 and TRBJ1-1): DGGITQSPKYLFRKEGQNVTLSCEQNLNHDAMYWYRQDPGQGLRLIYYSQIVNDFQKGDIAEGYSVSREKKESFPLTVTSAQKNPTAFYLCASTSYTEAFFGQGTRLTVV.

V is TRBV6-1 and J is TRBJ1-2; TRBD1 matches at 8 bases. The germline gives CDR1 MNHNS, CDR2 SASEGT. The V gene end was trimmed by 5 bases and the J gene end by 4 bases; junction bases not matched to a gene: 6. This CDR3 region has 14 residues. The DNA for the CDR3 is TGTGCCAGCAGTCGACAGGGGATGGGCTATGGCTACACCTTC. Protein product: CASSRQGMGYGYTF.

This clone was found once. The rearrangement joins TRBV6-1 to TRBJ1-1; 9 bases fit TRBD1. The CDR3 totals 15 residues. Germline-derived CDR1 and CDR2 are MNHNS and SASEGT. The trim removed 5 bases at V and 7 bases at J, leaving 11 bases unmatched. The DNA of the CDR3 is TGTGCCAGCAGTAGAGCGCCGACAGGGGGGGTTGAAGCTTTCTTT. It encodes CASSRAPTGGVEAFF.

The chain couples TRBV29-1 to TRBJ2-5, with D perhaps matching TRBD1 or TRBD2 (5 bases each). The tail of the sequence fits TRBJ2-7 better, so the J call may be wrong. CDR3 size: 11 residues. In germline, CDR1 is SQVTM, CDR2 ANQGSEA. CDR3 amino acids: CSVKRGDEQYF. For the CDR3, the DNA is TGCAGCGTTAAAAGGGGAGACGAGCAGTACTTC.

This chain uses TRBV28 with TRBJ2-6; D unclear. Looked up from germline, CDR1 is MDHEN and CDR2 is SYDVKM. The CDR3 has 15 residues. Trimming cost V 5 bases and J 0 bases, with 8 bases left between them. The CDR3 sequence is CASSPIRSGANVLTF. In DNA, the CDR3 is TGTGCCAGCAGTCCCATCCGCTCTGGGGCCAACGTCCTGACTTTC.

The chain links TRBV5-1 to TRBJ1-4; 9 bases map to TRBD1. Germline CDR1 reads SGHRS; CDR2 reads YFSETQ. V shed 2 bases and J 7 bases; nucleotides not matched to a gene: 3. This CDR3 spans 14 amino acids. The CDR3, as DNA: TGCGCCAGCAGCTTCCGGGACAGGGCTGAAAAACTGTTTTTT. This translates into CASSFRDRAEKLFF.

V gene TRBV6-5 combines with J gene TRBJ2-3; TRBD2 is a possible D gene (7 bases). Germline CDR1 reads MNHEY; CDR2 reads SVGAGI. CDR3 size: 13 residues. Trimming shortened V by 5 bases and J by 6 bases, and 12 bases separated the two germline ends. For the CDR3, the DNA is TGTGCCAGCAGTGGCGGGGGCGGGGATACGCAGTATTTT. It translates to CASSGGGGDTQYF.

The gene calls are TRBV4-3 and TRBJ2-1; tentatively, D is TRBD1 or TRBD2 (5 bases each). The V gene's germline CDR1 is LGHNA and CDR2 YSLEER. The CDR3 consists of 15 residues. V was clipped by 2 bases and J by 6 bases, with 14 bases between them. CDR3 region: CASSQRTGTPNEQFF. The CDR3 DNA reads as TGCGCCAGCAGCCAACGTACCGGGACCCCCAATGAGCAGTTCTTC.

The V and J genes are TRBV25-1 and TRBJ2-2, with 9 bases that match TRBD1. J gave up 8 bases and V 4 bases, and 8 bases lay outside the gene matches. CDR3 size: 15 residues. Germline CDR1 and CDR2: MGHDK and SYGVNS. The CDR3, as DNA: TGTGCCAGCAGTGCCCCCCCGGGACAGGGAGGGGAGCTGTTTTTT. This gives the protein CASSAPPGQGGELFF.

The chain has TRBV5-1 and TRBJ1-3; 7 nucleotides line up with TRBD1. From germline, CDR1 is SGHRS and CDR2 YFSETQ. The trim removed 4 bases at V and 3 bases at J, leaving 4 bases unmatched. The CDR3 has 14 amino acids. CDR3 nucleotide sequence: TGCGCCAGCAGCAGCACAGGGGATGGAAACACCATATATTTT. Its protein is CASSSTGDGNTIYF.

The chain recombines TRBV15 with TRBJ1-1, with TRBD1 matching 7 bases. V trimming: 6 bases; J trimming: 4 bases; junction bases outside the gene matches: 5. This CDR3 contains 13 residues. In germline, CDR1 is LNHNV, CDR2 YYDKDF (reference sequence). CDR3 sequence (DNA): TGTGCCACCAGGACAGGGTCTCTCACTGAAGCTTTCTTT. Translation: CATRTGSLTEAFF.

The rearrangement links TRBV9 to TRBJ1-5; TRBD1 matches 7 bases. The CDR3 is made up of 16 amino acids. Looked up from germline, CDR1 is SGDLS and CDR2 is YYNGEE. With 1 base clipped from V and 0 bases from J, the junction kept 4 bases outside the gene matches. CDR3 coding DNA: TGTGCCAGCAGCGTAAGGACAGGAATTAGCAATCAGCCCCAGCATTTT. The encoded protein is CASSVRTGISNQPQHF.

This rearrangement joins TRBV7-2 to TRBJ2-7; D remains ambiguous. CDR1 is SGHTA and CDR2 is FQGNSA in the germline V gene. Trimming shortened V by 5 bases and J by 8 bases, and 10 bases separated the two germline ends. The CDR3 contains 11 residues. This CDR3 reads CASSARGKQYF. The CDR3 DNA reads as TGTGCCAGCAGCGCCCGAGGAAAGCAGTACTTC.

This chain uses TRBV7-6 with TRBJ1-2; D not resolved. Germline loops: CDR1 SGHVS, CDR2 FNYEAQ. The V end lost 4 bases, the J end lost 7 bases, and 13 bases lay between the germline ends. This CDR3 spans 13 amino acids. Here the CDR3 DNA reads TGTGCCAGCAGCTCCTGGGCGGGCGTTGGCTACACCTTC. Its translation: CASSSWAGVGYTF.

The rearrangement uses TRBV6-5 and TRBJ1-5, with D possibly being TRBD1 (5 bases). The CDR3 runs to 13 residues. Germline-derived CDR1 and CDR2 are MNHEY and SVGAGI. Trimming shortened V by 5 bases and J by 5 bases, and 10 bases separated the two germline ends. In DNA, the CDR3 is TGTGCCAGCAGTAACACGGGGGATCAGCCCCAGCATTTT. Translated: CASSNTGDQPQHF.

The rearrangement joins TRBV5-1 to TRBJ1-1; D is possibly TRBD1 (5 bases). CDR1 and CDR2 from the germline V gene are SGHRS and YFSETQ. This CDR3 has 15 amino acids. Trimming took off 0 bases at V and 6 bases at J, with 15 bases between the two ends. The CDR3 nucleotides read TGCGCCAGCAGCTTGGACGCCGGGGGTAACCCTGAAGCTTTCTTT. Its protein is CASSLDAGGNPEAFF.

This rearrangement joins TRBV25-1 to TRBJ1-4, with D unresolved. V was shortened by 2 bases and J by 5 bases, with 12 bases between the two germline ends. Germline lookup yields CDR1 MGHDK and CDR2 SYGVNS. CDR3 length: 15 amino acids. CDR3 sequence (DNA): TGTGCCAGCAGTGAACCCGGCGGATTCAATGAAAAACTGTTTTTT. The encoded protein is CASSEPGGFNEKLFF.

The chain uses TRBV18 and TRBJ2-5; 7 bases fit TRBD1. CDR1 is KGHSH, CDR2 LQKENI, per germline. CDR3 length: 14 residues. The V segment lost 3 bases and the J segment 2 bases; nucleotides outside the gene matches: 3. The CDR3 sequence: CASSPGQRQETQYF. DNA of the CDR3: TGTGCCAGCTCACCGGGACAGAGACAAGAGACCCAGTACTTC. The variable domain in full, with the rest retrieved from reference TRBV18 and TRBJ2-5, is NAGVMQNPRHLVRRRGQEARLRCSPMKGHSHVYWYRQLPEEGLKFMVYLQKENIIDESGMPKERFSAEFPKEGPSILRIQQVVRGDSAAYFCASSPGQRQETQYFGPGTRLLVL.

This chain joins TRBV2 and TRBJ2-3, with a weak D call TRBD1 (5 bases). Germline V gene sequence: CDR1 SNHLY, CDR2 FYNNEI. This CDR3 contains 12 residues. With 4 bases removed from V and 12 bases from J, the gap between germline ends came to 14 bases. CDR3 in DNA: TGTGCCAGCAGTGCCAGGGTAGTGCCCCAGTATTTT. It specifies CASSARVVPQYF.

This clone was found once. Other nucleotide sequences from this sample produce the same CDR3. This chain links TRBV30 with TRBJ1-6, with TRBD1 as a possible D gene (5 bases). The V gene lost 2 bases and the J gene lost 5 bases, with 10 bases spanning the gap. The CDR3 is made up of 14 amino acids. Germline V CDR1 and CDR2: GTSNPN, SVGIG (reference sequence). The CDR3 DNA sequence: TGTGCCTGGAGTCATGGGGGGGATAATTCACCCCTCCACTTT. Translating gives CAWSHGGDNSPLHF. Drawing the rest from reference TRBV30 and TRBJ1-6, the complete variable domain is SQTIHQWPATLVQPVGSPLSLECTVEGTSNPNLYWYRQAAGRGLQLLFYSVGIGQISSEVPQNLSASRPQDRQFILSSKKLLLSDSGFYLCAWSHGGDNSPLHFGNGTRLTVT.